This TCR beta chain appears in the sequencing data of a study of blood T cell repertoires in COVID-19. Study-level background: Samples of COVID-19 (acute and convalescent) were obtained from the United States, Italy and Spain. T cells, B-cell-depleted T cells, or PBMCs provided the cDNA or gDNA that served as material.

Authors' analysis steps: By means of reference gene primer amplification, nucleated cell counts were estimated. Generated by immunoSEQ multiplex PCR, the TCRdb table keeps only in-frame clones and is missing some. The V and J calls and clone size come from that table; D and trimming were worked out from the DNA. The sample records around 47,000 clones, nearly 70% being singletons. Sequenced sample: peripheral blood. The sequence was obtained from a man aged 80 or over with acute or convalescent COVID-19.

This chain's CDR3 is CASSQDLRPGSNTGELFF. The CDR3 DNA reads TGCGCCAGCAGCCAAGATCTTCGGCCAGGATCTAACACCGGGGAGCTGTTTTTT. This sequence joins TRBV4-1 and TRBJ2-2; D gene unclear. The CDR3 runs to 18 residues. CDR1 is MGHRA and CDR2 is YSYEKL in the germline V gene. Trimming left V 0 bases short and J 2 bases short, with 16 bases between.